The subject of this entry is one TCR beta chain. It has no known antigen specificity. Base-call qualities are not available, and no considerably larger clone is one nucleotide away. This record comes from a study of control samples from healthy donors and cancer patients (TCRdb year 2020). Library prep was done by the immunoSEQ multiplex PCR assay. TCRdb holds this immuneACCESS table with in-frame rearrangements only. Some clones are missing; in checked studies, unresolved V genes explain under half, and the rest has no known cause. The sample profile shows about 160,000 clones; roughly 94% of them were found once. In total, the top ten clones hold about 14% of the sample. From the cysteine through the phenylalanine, the CDR3 covers 14 amino acids. Just the 42-base CDR3 DNA is kept, in frame starting at base 1. V is shortened by 0 bases, J by 12 bases, and the region joining them spans 12 bases. In the germline V gene, CDR1 corresponds to MNHEY and CDR2 to SVGAGI.

The receptor was isolated from a man aged 60-69 years with colorectal cancer. The receptor chain draws on TRBV6-5 and TRBJ1-6, with the D gene not clear enough to name. The specimen was PBMCs. CDR3 region: CASSYSQVYGPLHF. The nucleotide sequence is given as TGTGCCAGCAGTTACTCTCAGGTCTACGGACCCCTCCACTTT.